This entry features one T cell receptor (beta chain) sequence. The antigen is unknown. TCRdb independently ran MiXCR on the 5' RACE reads; one entry per CDR3 protein. The repertoire holds just under 550,000 distinct CDR3 sequences, about a fifth seen once, with roughly an eighth in the top ten. This record comes from a study of T-cell memory formation after mild COVID-19. About the study: TCR clusters showed largely donor specificity.

Study results and limitations: Second-wave clones reaching peak frequency on day 37 lacked confirmed SARS-CoV-2 specificity.

The J segment lost 5 bases and the V segment lost 2 bases, leaving 16 bases of the junction unmatched. Germline CDR1 and CDR2: DFQATT and SNEGSKA (reference sequence). The CDR3 runs 17 residues. The TCR comes from an adult woman who had mild COVID-19 (a few samples of this study predate the infection). Cell type and time point are not known. The chain links TRBV20-1 to TRBJ2-5, with 8 bases fitting TRBD2. The sequencing input was PBMCs or a T cell subset sorted from them (not recorded which). The CDR3 bases are TGCAGTGCTAGATTCGGACTTAGCGGGATGGATCTGGAGACCCAGTACTTC. This codes for CSARFGLSGMDLETQYF.